The 11 T cell receptor beta chains below come from one sample, sequenced in a study of cytomegalovirus exposure and HLA in healthy donors. The PCR employed 60 Vbeta primers together with 13 Jbeta primers. Assay used: immunoSEQ multiplex PCR; TCRdb lists only in-frame clones, some missing. The profile shows about 140,000 clones, 65% to 80% of them singletons. The specimen was PBMCs. These receptors all come from a man aged 40-49 years in good health and CMV-seronegative.

The J gene is TRBJ2-7, the V gene TRBV2; a weak D match, TRBD1 (5 bases). With 2 bases removed from V and 1 base from J, the gap between germline ends came to 9 bases. The CDR3 has 14 amino acids. Germline assignment: CDR1 SNHLY and CDR2 FYNNEI. This chain's CDR3 is CASSESRDSYEQYF. The DNA for the CDR3 is TGTGCCAGCAGTGAATCCAGGGATTCCTACGAGCAGTACTTC.

DNA for the CDR3: TGTGCCAGCAGCCAGAGGACAGGTCCGACAGCTAACTATGGCTACACCTTC. As protein: CASSQRTGPTANYGYTF. The V call is TRBV7-2, the J call TRBJ1-2, with 7 bases aligning to TRBD1. The junction had 12 bases not matched to a gene; V was cut back by 5 bases and J by 0 bases. Germline CDR1 reads SGHTA; CDR2 reads FQGNSA. The CDR3 contains 17 residues.

The chain carries TRBV28 and TRBJ2-6, with D possibly TRBD1 on 6 matching bases. The germline V gene has CDR1 MDHEN and CDR2 SYDVKM. V lost 11 bases to trimming and J lost 0 bases, with 14 bases between them. The CDR3 has 15 residues. CDR3 region: CAAQGLGSGANVLTF. The CDR3 DNA sequence: TGTGCCGCCCAGGGGTTAGGCTCTGGGGCCAACGTCCTGACTTTC.

This clone was detected a few times. The J gene is TRBJ2-5, the V gene TRBV6-1; D is perhaps TRBD1 (6 bases). The V gene's germline CDR1 is MNHNS and CDR2 SASEGT. CDR3 size: 12 residues. V lost 6 bases and J lost 2, with 7 bases in between. CDR3 in amino acids: CASSGQQETQYF. The DNA of the CDR3 is TGTGCCAGCAGCGGACAGCAAGAGACCCAGTACTTC.

V usage is TRBV6-5 and J usage is TRBJ2-7; TRBD1 aligns across 12 bases. The length of the CDR3 is 14 residues. CDR1 is MNHEY and CDR2 is SVGAGI in the germline V gene. V was clipped by 4 bases and J by 5 bases; unmatched bases: 3. Here the CDR3 reads CASSWGQGADEQYF. CDR3 DNA: TGTGCCAGCAGTTGGGGACAGGGGGCGGACGAGCAGTACTTC.

V and J are TRBV11-3 and TRBJ1-2; D possibly corresponds to TRBD1 (6 bases). In germline, CDR1 is SGHNT, CDR2 YENEEA. The CDR3 runs to 15 residues. With 5 bases removed from V and 3 bases from J, the gap between germline ends came to 16 bases. This CDR3 is CASSHGGGADYGYTF. In nucleotides, the CDR3 is TGTGCCAGCAGCCATGGAGGGGGGGCGGACTATGGCTACACCTTC.

The chain employs TRBV27 and TRBJ1-4; TRBD1 agrees at 9 bases. Germline V lookup: CDR1 MNHEY, CDR2 SMNVEV (reference sequence). V gave up 6 bases and J gave up 7 bases; unmatched junction bases: 6. This CDR3 has 14 amino acids. This chain's CDR3 is CASRTGGTFEKLFF. CDR3 sequence (DNA): TGTGCCAGCAGGACAGGGGGGACTTTTGAAAAACTGTTTTTT.

The chain links TRBV29-1 to TRBJ2-7, with D possibly matching TRBD2 (6 bases). Germline V CDR1 and CDR2: SQVTM, ANQGSEA. This CDR3 is 13 amino acids long. V lost 4 bases to trimming and J lost 2 bases, with 12 bases between them. CDR3 protein: CSVGGRFAYEQYF. Written as DNA, the CDR3 is TGCAGCGTTGGGGGGAGGTTTGCCTACGAGCAGTACTTC.

The genes are TRBV29-1 and TRBJ1-1; D unresolved. This CDR3 spans 14 amino acids. The V end was cut by 1 base, the J end by 1 base, with 10 bases between. CDR1 and CDR2 (germline): SQVTM, ANQGSEA. The CDR3 reads CSVEGTAGNTEAFF. The CDR3, as DNA: TGCAGCGTTGAAGGTACCGCGGGGAACACTGAAGCTTTCTTT.

The chain employs TRBV12-5 and TRBJ2-3, with a possible D match to TRBD2 (8 bases). Trimming cost V 6 bases and J 4 bases, with 20 bases left between them. The V gene's germline CDR1 is LGHNT and CDR2 FRNRAP. The CDR3 runs to 16 residues. This chain's CDR3 is CASGPGGTVLSDTQYF. CDR3 nucleotide sequence: TGTGCTAGTGGCCCGGGGGGGACAGTCCTTTCAGATACGCAGTATTTT. The full variable domain, completed using reference TRBV12-5 and TRBJ2-3, is DARVTQTPRHKVTEMGQEVTMRCQPILGHNTVFWYRQTMMQGLELLAYFRNRAPLDDSGMPKDRFSAEMPDATLATLKIQPSEPRDSAVYFCASGPGGTVLSDTQYFGPGTRLTVL.

The chain employs TRBV29-1 and TRBJ2-5; tentative D call: TRBD1 (6 bases). This CDR3 contains 11 residues. V was trimmed by 6 bases and J by 6 bases, leaving 11 bases between them. CDR1 is SQVTM, CDR2 ANQGSEA, per germline. CDR3 nucleotides: TGCAGCGTCCAGGGGCTGAAGACCCAGTACTTC. This encodes CSVQGLKTQYF.